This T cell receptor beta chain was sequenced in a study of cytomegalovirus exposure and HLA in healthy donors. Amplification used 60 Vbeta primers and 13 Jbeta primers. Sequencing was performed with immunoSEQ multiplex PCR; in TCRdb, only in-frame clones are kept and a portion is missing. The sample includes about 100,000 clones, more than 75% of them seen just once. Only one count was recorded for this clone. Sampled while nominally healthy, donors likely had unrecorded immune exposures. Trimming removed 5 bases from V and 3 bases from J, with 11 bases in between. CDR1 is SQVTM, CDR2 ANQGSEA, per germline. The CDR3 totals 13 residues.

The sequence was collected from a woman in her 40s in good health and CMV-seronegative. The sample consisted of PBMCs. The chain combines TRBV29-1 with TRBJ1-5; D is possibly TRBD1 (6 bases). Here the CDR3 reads CSVFTGSNQPQHF. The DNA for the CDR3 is TGCAGCGTTTTTACAGGGTCCAATCAGCCCCAGCATTTT.